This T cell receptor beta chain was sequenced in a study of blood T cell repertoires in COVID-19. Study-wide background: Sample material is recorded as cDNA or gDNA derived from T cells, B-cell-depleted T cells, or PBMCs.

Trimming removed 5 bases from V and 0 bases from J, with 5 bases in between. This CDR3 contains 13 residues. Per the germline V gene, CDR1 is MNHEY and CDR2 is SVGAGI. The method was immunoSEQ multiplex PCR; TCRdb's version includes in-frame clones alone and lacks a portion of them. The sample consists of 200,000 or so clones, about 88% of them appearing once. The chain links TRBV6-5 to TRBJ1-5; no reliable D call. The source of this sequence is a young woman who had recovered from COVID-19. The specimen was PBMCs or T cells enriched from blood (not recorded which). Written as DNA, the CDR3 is TGTGCCAGCAGTCCTTATAGCAATCAGCCCCAGCATTTT. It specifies CASSPYSNQPQHF.